The 27 T cell receptor beta chains presented below share a single source sample, sequenced in a study of regulatory T cells in long-lasting Graves disease. Time point reported: newly diagnosed GD, antithyroid drugs for less than 3 months. Isolated PBMC RNA provided the starting material for the TCR library. Investigators prepared the TCR beta libraries by applying iRepertoire HTBI primers and Arm-PCR of CDR3 regions. One entry per CDR3 protein, called by TCRdb with MiXCR from the multiplex PCR reads. This sample has a few hundred thousand distinct CDR3 sequences, with about a sixth found just once. These same records also appear under a second study, on T cells in Graves' hyperthyroidism and ophthalmopathy.

This sample comprised peripheral blood mononuclear cells (PBMCs), obtained at new diagnosis, from a patient treated with antithyroid drugs. These receptors were obtained from a man aged 35 to 55 with Graves disease.

The chain has TRBV10-3 and TRBJ2-1; 11 bases map to TRBD1. This CDR3 region has 15 residues. The trim removed 0 bases at V and 9 bases at J, leaving 4 bases unmatched. CDR1 ENHRY and CDR2 SYGVKD come from the germline V gene. Here the CDR3 reads CAISESDRGRSEQFF. Written as DNA, the CDR3 is TGTGCCATCAGTGAGTCGGACAGGGGGCGGAGTGAGCAGTTCTTC.

CDR3: CASSQTGTGYSPLHF. In DNA, the CDR3 is TGTGCCAGTAGTCAGACCGGGACAGGGTATTCACCCCTCCACTTT. The chain links TRBV19 to TRBJ1-6; 9 bases agree with TRBD1. This CDR3 is built from 15 residues. V dropped 5 bases and J dropped 8; count of bases not matched to a gene: 7. CDR1 is LNHDA, CDR2 SQIVND, per germline (reference sequence). The variable domain in full, completed from reference TRBV19 and TRBJ1-6, reads DGGITQSPKYLFRKEGQNVTLSCEQNLNHDAMYWYRQDPGQGLRLIYYSQIVNDFQKGDIAEGYSVSREKKESFPLTVTSAQKNPTAFYLCASSQTGTGYSPLHFGNGTRLTVT.

The J gene is TRBJ2-3, the V gene TRBV9, with a possible D match to TRBD2 (6 bases). V was trimmed by 3 bases and J by 0 bases, leaving 11 bases between them. Germline V gene sequence: CDR1 SGDLS, CDR2 YYNGEE. The CDR3 covers 15 residues. CDR3: CASSARSGSTDTQYF. Here the CDR3 DNA reads TGTGCCAGCAGCGCTCGTAGCGGAAGCACAGATACGCAGTATTTT. The full variable domain, with the rest looked up from reference TRBV9 and TRBJ2-3, is DSGVTQTPKHLITATGQRVTLRCSPRSGDLSVYWYQQSLDQGLQFLIQYYNGEERAKGNILERFSAQQFPDLHSELNLSSLELGDSALYFCASSARSGSTDTQYFGPGTRLTVL.

This clonotype was seen repeatedly, ten times or more. This sequence joins TRBV7-2 and TRBJ2-5; D is possibly TRBD1 or TRBD2 (5 bases each). The germline V gene encodes CDR1 SGHTA and CDR2 FQGNSA. Trimming cost V 7 bases and J 4 bases, with 13 bases left between them. The CDR3 covers 13 residues. The CDR3 DNA sequence: TGTGCCAGCAACTCTGGGACCGGAGAGACCCAGTACTTC. Translating gives CASNSGTGETQYF.

The rearrangement links TRBV20-1 to TRBJ1-1; D is unclear. Per germline, CDR1 DFQATT and CDR2 SNEGSKA (reference sequence). The V and J ends lost 8 bases and 5 bases respectively, with 18 bases between them. The CDR3 has 13 amino acids. Here the CDR3 DNA reads TGCAGTCCAAAGGGAGGAACGTTAACTGAAGCTTTCTTT. It is translated as CSPKGGTLTEAFF.

This clonotype was recorded many times. The chain joins TRBV3-1 to TRBJ2-3; tentative D call: TRBD1 (6 bases). The better agreement between TRBJ2-5 and the DNA end casts doubt on the J call. This CDR3 contains 13 residues. The germline CDR1 and CDR2 sequences are LGHDT and YNNKEL (reference sequence). For the CDR3, the DNA is TGTGCCAGCAGCCAGCAGGGGACGGAGACCCAGTACTTC. It yields the protein CASSQQGTETQYF.

The V gene is TRBV9, the J gene TRBJ2-5, with 10 bases that match TRBD2. The CDR3 totals 15 residues. Germline lookup yields CDR1 SGDLS and CDR2 YYNGEE. The trim removed 4 bases at V and 5 bases at J, leaving 8 bases unmatched. This chain's CDR3 is CASSPGAGGTETQYF. The CDR3 DNA sequence: TGTGCCAGCAGCCCGGGAGCGGGGGGGACTGAGACCCAGTACTTC.

A word on this clonotype: A far larger clone is one base from this, pointing to a likely read error. The rearrangement joins TRBV7-2 to TRBJ2-1; D is undetermined. Judging by the DNA end, TRBJ2-5 fits better; the J call may be wrong. The CDR3 covers 14 residues. CDR1 is SGHTA and CDR2 is FQGNSA in the germline V gene. The CDR3 sequence: CASSTVGAVGIQYF. The CDR3 bases are TGTGCCAGCAGCACTGTGGGTGCAGTAGGGATCCAGTACTTC.

This clonotype was detected ten times or more. This chain connects TRBV5-1 to TRBJ2-7, with D perhaps matching TRBD2 (5 bases). V was cut by 0 bases and J by 1 base, with 14 bases left in between. Germline V lookup: CDR1 SGHRS, CDR2 YFSETQ. This CDR3 is 16 amino acids long. CDR3 protein: CASSLASGVVSYEQYF. The CDR3 nucleotides are TGCGCCAGCAGCTTGGCCTCCGGGGTGGTATCCTACGAGCAGTACTTC.

The sample holds many counts of this clonotype. The rearrangement joins TRBV12-3 or TRBV12-4 to TRBJ2-3, with D possibly TRBD2 on 6 matching bases. This CDR3 is 14 amino acids long. Deletions cut 5 bases from V and 1 base from J, with 10 bases between. Here the CDR3 reads CASSAGLGTDTQYF. The CDR3 DNA is TGTGCCAGCAGTGCGGGACTCGGCACAGATACGCAGTATTTT.

This clonotype was seen a handful of times. The chain uses TRBV7-9 and TRBJ2-7, with D perhaps TRBD1 or TRBD2 (6 bases each). This CDR3 comprises 14 residues. V lost 4 bases and J lost 0, with 10 bases in between. From germline, CDR1 is SEHNR and CDR2 FQNEAQ (reference sequence). The CDR3 sequence: CASSWGASSYEQYF. CDR3 bases: TGTGCCAGCAGCTGGGGGGCCAGCTCCTACGAGCAGTACTTC.

This clonotype was seen only a few times. The chain has TRBV20-1 and TRBJ2-3; TRBD2 matches at 9 bases. Germline lookup yields CDR1 DFQATT and CDR2 SNEGSKA (reference sequence). The CDR3 length is 18 residues. After removal of 0 bases from V and 4 bases from J, the junction contained 14 bases not matched to a gene. In nucleotides, the CDR3 is TGCAGTGCTAGAGACCCCGGGGGGCGGGGGGGCTTGGCAGATACGCAGTATTTT. This codes for CSARDPGGRGGLADTQYF.

This clonotype was seen only a few times. Mismatch with germline at one junction end may stem from a read error. The chain links TRBV7-7 to TRBJ2-5; D is perhaps TRBD2 (5 bases). The CDR3 extends over 15 amino acids. Germline-derived CDR1 and CDR2 are SSHAT and FNYEAQ (reference sequence). The CDR3 nucleotides read TGTGCTAGCAGCTTAGGCTTCGGGGTCCAAGAGACCCAGTACTTC. This gives the protein CASSLGFGVQETQYF.

This clonotype has only a few counts. The chain couples TRBV7-3 to TRBJ2-7; D gene ambiguous. V gave up 4 bases and J gave up 3 bases, with 10 bases separating them. CDR1 is SGHTA and CDR2 is FQGTGA in the germline V gene. This CDR3 region has 13 residues. CDR3 DNA: TGTGCCAGCAGCTCGAATCCCCTCTACGAGCAGTACTTC. Translation gives CASSSNPLYEQYF.

The rearrangement uses TRBV5-1 and TRBJ1-4; D is unclear. Germline values: CDR1 SGHRS, CDR2 YFSETQ. With 4 bases removed from V and 5 bases from J, the gap between germline ends came to 21 bases. There are 17 residues in the CDR3. In DNA form, the CDR3 reads TGCGCCAGCAGCCCAACGCCGAAAGGATCAGACAATGAAAAACTGTTTTTT. Translating it yields CASSPTPKGSDNEKLFF.

The chain carries TRBV10-2 and TRBJ1-4; the D is unclear. The germline V and J ends were trimmed by 1 base and 8 bases, with 17 bases remaining between them. CDR1 WSHSY and CDR2 SAAADI come from the germline V gene. The CDR3 covers 16 residues. The CDR3 sequence: CASSELDLRGGEKLFF. CDR3 nucleotides: TGCGCCAGCAGTGAGTTGGACCTCCGTGGCGGGGAAAAACTGTTTTTT.

The rearrangement uses TRBV5-4 and TRBJ2-7; D is uncertain. The CDR3 length is 14 residues. CDR1 SGHNT and CDR2 YYREEE come from the germline V gene (reference sequence). Trimming stripped 2 bases from V and 3 bases from J, with 12 bases between. This chain's CDR3 is CASSLNQGFYEQYF. The CDR3 region has the DNA TGTGCCAGCAGCTTAAACCAAGGGTTCTACGAGCAGTACTTC.

This clonotype appeared many times. The rearrangement links TRBV2 to TRBJ2-1; perhaps TRBD2 as D (6 bases). This CDR3 comprises 14 residues. Trimming shortened V by 7 bases and J by 4 bases, and 14 bases separated the two germline ends. Germline values: CDR1 SNHLY, CDR2 FYNNEI. The CDR3 region has the DNA TGTGCCAGCAAACTAGCTCCGGGATACAATGAGCAGTTCTTC. Protein: CASKLAPGYNEQFF.

Of note for this clonotype: A read error is the likely source, as a far larger clone sits one nucleotide away. This chain uses TRBV20-1 with TRBJ2-7; D unresolved. Germline CDR1 is DFQATT and CDR2 is SNEGSKA (reference sequence). The CDR3 totals 12 residues. Trimming shortened V by 6 bases and J by 7 bases, and 16 bases separated the two germline ends. The CDR3 DNA reads TGCAGTGCCTGGGCAGGTTACAATGAGCAGTACTTC. It translates to CSAWAGYNEQYF.

In its sample, this clonotype was seen many times. The chain has TRBV6-1 and TRBJ2-7, with 9 bases identical to TRBD1. CDR1 and CDR2 (germline): MNHNS, SASEGT. The ends lost 6 bases at V and 3 bases at J; junction bases unmatched: 12. The CDR3 contains 16 residues. The CDR3 reads CASSTMGQGHYYEQYF. The CDR3 nucleotides are TGTGCCAGCAGCACCATGGGACAGGGACATTACTACGAGCAGTACTTC.

This clonotype showed up many times. The gene calls are TRBV5-1 and TRBJ1-1; D is possibly TRBD1 (6 bases). This CDR3 has 16 residues. The ends were cut back, 2 bases at V and 0 bases at J, with 14 bases in the middle. Germline CDR1 SGHRS, CDR2 YFSETQ. The CDR3 coding sequence is TGCGCCAGCAGCTTCCAGGGGAGGGTTATGAACACTGAAGCTTTCTTT. This translates into CASSFQGRVMNTEAFF. Full variable domain (remainder filled in from reference TRBV5-1 and TRBJ1-1): KAGVTQTPRYLIKTRGQQVTLSCSPISGHRSVSWYQQTPGQGLQFLFEYFSETQRNKGNFPGRFSGRQFSNSRSEMNVSTLELGDSALYLCASSFQGRVMNTEAFFGQGTRLTVV.

The chain combines TRBV18 with TRBJ2-7, with 9 bases aligning to TRBD1. This CDR3 has 17 residues. Germline V CDR1 and CDR2: KGHSH, LQKENI. V lost 4 bases, J lost 0 bases, and 10 bases stayed unmatched. CDR3 coding DNA: TGTGCCAGCTCACTACAAACAGGGGGCCTCTACTCCTACGAGCAGTACTTC. Protein product: CASSLQTGGLYSYEQYF. Looking up the rest from reference TRBV18 and TRBJ2-7 gives the full variable domain: NAGVMQNPRHLVRRRGQEARLRCSPMKGHSHVYWYRQLPEEGLKFMVYLQKENIIDESGMPKERFSAEFPKEGPSILRIQQVVRGDSAAYFCASSLQTGGLYSYEQYFGPGTRLTVT.

This chain uses TRBV3-1 with TRBJ2-3; D is undetermined. This CDR3 contains 15 residues. From germline, CDR1 is LGHDT and CDR2 YNNKEL (reference sequence). With 3 bases removed from V and 0 bases from J, the gap between germline ends came to 10 bases. In nucleotides, the CDR3 is TGTGCCAGCAGCCATTACGCGGCGAGCACAGATACGCAGTATTTT. It yields the protein CASSHYAASTDTQYF.

The V and J genes are TRBV5-1 and TRBJ1-5, with D perhaps TRBD1 (6 bases). Germline V lookup: CDR1 SGHRS, CDR2 YFSETQ. CDR3 length: 16 amino acids. V shed 3 bases and J shed 6 bases, with 19 bases lying between them. The CDR3 spells CASSWGGDRRTQPQHF. For the CDR3, the DNA is TGCGCCAGCAGCTGGGGGGGAGACAGGCGCACTCAGCCCCAGCATTTT.

This clonotype was seen many times. The chain combines TRBV28 with TRBJ2-5; the match to TRBD1 covers 8 bases. Germline V CDR1 and CDR2: MDHEN, SYDVKM. J was trimmed by 4 bases and V by 3 bases; bases with no gene match: 4. The length of the CDR3 is 14 residues. CDR3 DNA sequence: TGTGCCAGCAGTTTCATCGACAGGGGAGAGACCCAGTACTTC. Its protein product is CASSFIDRGETQYF.

This clonotype was seen a handful of times. The chain uses TRBV5-6 and TRBJ2-5, with 8 bases fitting TRBD1. The V and J ends lost 6 bases and 2 bases, in that order; junction bases with no gene match: 3. CDR3 length: 13 amino acids. CDR1 and CDR2 from the germline V gene are SGHDT and YYEEEE. CDR3 in amino acids: CASIRTGQETQYF. The DNA of the CDR3 is TGTGCCAGCATCCGGACAGGGCAAGAGACCCAGTACTTC.

V usage is TRBV7-9 and J usage is TRBJ2-5, with 11 bases aligning to TRBD2. V was clipped by 7 bases and J by 5 bases; unmatched bases: 6. The CDR3 sequence is 14 residues long. Germline CDR1 reads SEHNR; CDR2 reads FQNEAQ (reference sequence). This CDR3 is CASTGTSGHETQYF. DNA for the CDR3: TGTGCCAGCACCGGGACTAGCGGTCATGAGACCCAGTACTTC.